A selection of T cell receptor beta chains follows, all from one sample in a study of shared clonotypes between healthy human individuals. Clones were read by immunoSEQ multiplex PCR, and TCRdb kept only the in-frame ones, dropping some. The sample shows roughly 2.2 million clones, just over 90% of them seen only once. Sequenced: naive CD4+ T cells from PBMCs. Receptors were obtained from a man younger than 35 in good health. Some clones in this sample may be carry-over from other donors' samples. The CDR3 runs from the conserved cysteine through the conserved F or W. Fields, in order: V gene, D gene, J gene, CDR3 protein. The D gene is left open where the match is weak.

v_gene: TRBV19
d_gene: NA
j_gene: TRBJ2-5
CDR3aa: CASSRQVSETQYF

v_gene: TRBV6-5
d_gene: TRBD1
j_gene: TRBJ1-1
CDR3aa: CASSHRMGQGTEAFF

v_gene: TRBV7-3
d_gene: NA
j_gene: TRBJ1-2
CDR3aa: CASSLNGGYGYTF

v_gene: TRBV19
d_gene: NA
j_gene: TRBJ2-7
CDR3aa: CASRRDTYSYEQYF

v_gene: TRBV4-2
d_gene: NA
j_gene: TRBJ2-7
CDR3aa: CASSQRTDPYEQYF

v_gene: TRBV9
d_gene: NA
j_gene: TRBJ2-5
CDR3aa: CASSTSTSGGHQETQYF

v_gene: TRBV4-1
d_gene: NA
j_gene: TRBJ2-1
CDR3aa: CASSQAYLANPYNEQFF

v_gene: TRBV7-9
d_gene: NA
j_gene: TRBJ2-5
CDR3aa: CASSPTEGAGETQYF

v_gene: TRBV11-2
d_gene: TRBD2
j_gene: TRBJ2-3
CDR3aa: CASTLMLGAGGTDTQYF

v_gene: TRBV25-1
d_gene: NA
j_gene: TRBJ2-1
CDR3aa: CASSETYNEQFF

v_gene: TRBV5-1
d_gene: NA
j_gene: TRBJ2-3
CDR3aa: CASGPAPDTQYF

v_gene: TRBV6-5
d_gene: NA
j_gene: TRBJ1-2
CDR3aa: CASSSKPKGYGYTF

v_gene: TRBV7-9
d_gene: NA
j_gene: TRBJ1-3
CDR3aa: CASSLEIPANTIYF

v_gene: TRBV19
d_gene: NA
j_gene: TRBJ2-3
CDR3aa: CASSTARWTDTQYF

v_gene: TRBV28
d_gene: NA
j_gene: TRBJ1-2
CDR3aa: CASSSGLTVVYGYTF

v_gene: TRBV19
d_gene: NA
j_gene: TRBJ1-1
CDR3aa: CASTTRGANTEAFF

v_gene: TRBV4-3
d_gene: NA
j_gene: TRBJ2-1
CDR3aa: CASSQEALYSYNEQFF

v_gene: TRBV19
d_gene: NA
j_gene: TRBJ1-2
CDR3aa: CASSITGSNYGYTF

v_gene: TRBV5-6
d_gene: NA
j_gene: TRBJ2-7
CDR3aa: CASSLKPGQSYEQYF

v_gene: TRBV11-3
d_gene: TRBD2
j_gene: TRBJ2-1
CDR3aa: CASSSGLAGENEQFF

v_gene: TRBV9
d_gene: TRBD2
j_gene: TRBJ2-1
CDR3aa: CASSAIKSSGSKVHEQFF

v_gene: TRBV5-4
d_gene: TRBD1
j_gene: TRBJ1-1
CDR3aa: CATQQGLNTEAFF

v_gene: TRBV30
d_gene: NA
j_gene: TRBJ2-1
CDR3aa: CAHGRYNEQFF

v_gene: TRBV28
d_gene: TRBD2
j_gene: TRBJ2-7
CDR3aa: CASSLVAGGSYEQYF

v_gene: TRBV6-5
d_gene: NA
j_gene: TRBJ1-1
CDR3aa: CASSYSRQENTEAFF

v_gene: TRBV19
d_gene: NA
j_gene: TRBJ2-6
CDR3aa: CASRWTLSGANVLTF